This T cell receptor (beta chain) was observed in a study of cytomegalovirus exposure and HLA in healthy donors. This CDR3 comprises 16 residues. Germline CDR1 SGHRS, CDR2 YFSETQ. Unmatched junction bases numbered 11, after V lost 4 bases and J lost 7 bases. On this clone: Its antigen is unknown.

PCR primers comprised 60 Vbeta and 13 Jbeta primers. The table came from immunoSEQ multiplex PCR; TCRdb's copy has only in-frame clones and leaves some out. The sample spans about 130,000 clones; the ten largest clones claim approximately 1.9%. Study-level results: There were a few CMV-associated chains whose specificity for CMV antigens was confirmed in vitro. A missense DCLRE1C variant was associated with V- and J-gene trimming of TCR beta chains in a later analysis, and an independent cohort replicated the association. CMV serostatus was the only immune exposure information that was available. The authors enumerated some 170 TCR beta chains as linked to cytomegalovirus.

Material for sequencing was PBMCs. The receptor's source is a woman aged 60-70 years in good health and CMV-seronegative. The rearrangement uses TRBV5-1 and TRBJ1-2; 12 bases are shared with TRBD1. The DNA for the CDR3 is TGCGCCAGCAGCCTACCGACCGGGACAGGGGGCGGTGGCTACACCTTC. This codes for CASSLPTGTGGGGYTF.